This TCR beta chain was captured in a study of long-term antiretroviral therapy in people with HIV. Study as a whole: It was about a decade before the 2015 immediate-ART recommendation that the earliest samples were taken.

General study findings and limits: CDR3 lengths in HIV samples spanned a narrower range than controls. Absence of data on ART adherence, viral resistance or therapy changes was noted.

The germline gives CDR1 KGHSY, CDR2 FQNENV. The CDR3 loop spans 15 amino acids. V was pared by 4 bases and J by 2 bases, with 5 bases of the junction left unmatched. A v3.0 immunoSEQ assay was performed at survey level. Profiling relied on immunoSEQ multiplex PCR, and the TCRdb table lists in-frame clones only, not all of them. The table lists some 15,000 clones, 82% of them singletons, with roughly 15% in the top ten. This clone was counted a few times. Antigen specificity is unknown. This clonotype was obtained from a woman aged 35 to 49 with HIV. V gene TRBV16 combines with J gene TRBJ2-7; 10 bases agree with TRBD1. The material sequenced was unsorted PBMCs, taken 1.8 years before starting antiretroviral therapy. In nucleotides, the CDR3 is TGTGCCAGCAGCCCTCCGGGACAGGGGACCTACGAGCAGTACTTC. Its protein is CASSPPGQGTYEQYF.